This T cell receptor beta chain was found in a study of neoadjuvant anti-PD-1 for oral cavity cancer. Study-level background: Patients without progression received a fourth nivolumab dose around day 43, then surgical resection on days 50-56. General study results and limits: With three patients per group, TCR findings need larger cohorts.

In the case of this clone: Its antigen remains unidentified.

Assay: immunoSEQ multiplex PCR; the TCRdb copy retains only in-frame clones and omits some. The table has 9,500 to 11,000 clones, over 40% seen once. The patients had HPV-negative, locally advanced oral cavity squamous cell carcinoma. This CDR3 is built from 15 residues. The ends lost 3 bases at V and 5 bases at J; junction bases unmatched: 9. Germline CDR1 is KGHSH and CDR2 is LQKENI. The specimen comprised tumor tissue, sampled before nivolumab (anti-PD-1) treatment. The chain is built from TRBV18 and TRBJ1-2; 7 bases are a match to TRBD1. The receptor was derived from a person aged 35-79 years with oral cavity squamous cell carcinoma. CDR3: CASSPSGDRDYGYTF. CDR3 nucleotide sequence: TGTGCCAGCTCACCTTCCGGGGACAGAGATTATGGCTACACCTTC.